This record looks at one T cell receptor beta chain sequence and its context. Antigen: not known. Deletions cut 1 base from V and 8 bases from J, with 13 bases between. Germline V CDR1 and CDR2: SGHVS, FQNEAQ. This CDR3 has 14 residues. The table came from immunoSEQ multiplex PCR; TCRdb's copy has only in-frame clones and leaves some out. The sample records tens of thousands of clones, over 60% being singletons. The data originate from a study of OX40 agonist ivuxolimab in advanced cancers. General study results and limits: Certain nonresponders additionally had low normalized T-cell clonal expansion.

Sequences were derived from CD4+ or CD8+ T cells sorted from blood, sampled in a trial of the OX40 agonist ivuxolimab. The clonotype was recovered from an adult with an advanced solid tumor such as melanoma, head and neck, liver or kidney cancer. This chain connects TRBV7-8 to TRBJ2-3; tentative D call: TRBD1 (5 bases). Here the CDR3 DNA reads TGTGCCAGCAGCTTAGGGGTGGGGCAAGGTACGCAGTATTTT. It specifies CASSLGVGQGTQYF.